This T cell receptor beta chain is drawn from a study of OX40 agonist ivuxolimab in advanced cancers. About the research overall: Patient treatment consisted of intravenous ivuxolimab administration every 2 weeks at 0.01 to 10 mg/kg.

CDR1 and CDR2 (germline): SNHLY, FYNNEI. The CDR3 has 15 amino acids. J was trimmed by 7 bases and V by 6 bases; bases with no gene match: 10. With baseline, cycle 4 day 1, and cycle 7 day 1 as timepoints, blood was sampled. Libraries were prepared by immunoSEQ multiplex PCR; TCRdb keeps only in-frame clonotypes and omits some of them. The table includes more than 35,000 clones, less than 90% detected once. V gene TRBV2 combines with J gene TRBJ2-2; TRBD1 agrees at 8 bases. The material was CD4+ or CD8+ T cells sorted from blood, obtained in a trial of the OX40 agonist ivuxolimab. The sequence was obtained from an adult with an advanced solid tumor such as melanoma, head and neck, liver or kidney cancer. The CDR3 DNA reads TGTGCCAGCAGACAGCTAGGACAGGGTAACGGGGAGCTGTTTTTT. It is translated as CASRQLGQGNGELFF. Using reference TRBV2 and TRBJ2-2 for the parts outside the CDR3, the full variable domain is EPEVTQTPSHQVTQMGQEVILRCVPISNHLYFYWYRQILGQKVEFLVSFYNNEISEKSEIFDDQFSVERPDGSNFTLKIRSTKLEDSAMYFCASRQLGQGNGELFFGEGSRLTVL.